This T cell receptor beta chain originates from a study of response to subunit inactivated influenza vaccine. Study-wide results and caveats: Few additional T cells are recruited per seasonal influenza vaccination, authors suggested.

TCRdb used MiXCR to reprocess the RT-PCR reads, holding one entry per CDR3 protein. The sample consists of about 780,000 distinct CDR3 sequences, about 18% of them appearing once. This clonotype was found many times. The antigen is not known. Trimming at V came to 4 bases and at J to 4 bases, leaving 5 bases not matched to a gene. The V gene's germline CDR1 is SGHRS and CDR2 YFSETQ. The length of the CDR3 is 14 residues. The sequencing here drew on PBMCs from blood, taken about 5 days after vaccination. The receptor was isolated from a man in his forties or fifties who received an inactivated influenza vaccine. The rearrangement uses TRBV5-1 and TRBJ1-2, with 9 bases matching TRBD1. The CDR3 DNA follows: TGCGCCAGCAGCCCTGGGACAGGGAGCTATGGCTACACCTTC. Protein: CASSPGTGSYGYTF.